These 4 T cell receptor beta chains originate from one sample sequenced in a study of shared clonotypes between healthy human individuals. The repertoire was sequenced with immunoSEQ multiplex PCR; TCRdb's copy has only in-frame clones and lacks some. The data contain hundreds of thousands of clones, around three quarters of them singletons. Material: memory CD4+ T cells sorted from blood. This sample's subset: CD45RA-negative fraction. These receptors came from a woman younger than 45 in good health.

The chain joins TRBV28 to TRBJ2-5; TRBD1 matches 8 bases. CDR1 MDHEN and CDR2 SYDVKM come from the germline V gene. V was pared by 5 bases and J by 6 bases, with 8 bases of the junction left unmatched. The CDR3 totals 14 residues. The CDR3 DNA is TGTGCCAGCAGTCCCGGACAGGGTGGGAAGACCCAGTACTTC. Amino acids: CASSPGQGGKTQYF.

This sequence joins TRBV28 and TRBJ2-3; 10 bases line up with TRBD2. V dropped 8 bases and J dropped 6; count of bases not matched to a gene: 11. The CDR3 is made up of 15 amino acids. Per the germline V gene, CDR1 is MDHEN and CDR2 is SYDVKM. The CDR3 is CASRPRLAGDDTQYF. The CDR3 DNA follows: TGTGCCAGCCGTCCGAGGCTAGCGGGAGACGATACGCAGTATTTT.

This clone was observed at least ten times. This chain uses TRBV7-2 with TRBJ1-1; the D gene is possibly TRBD1 (5 bases). Trimming removed 4 bases at V and 1 base at J, with 13 bases between. The CDR3 is made up of 15 amino acids. Germline V lookup: CDR1 SGHTA, CDR2 FQGNSA. The CDR3 loop reads CASSWGAGTNTEAFF. The DNA for the CDR3 is TGTGCCAGCAGCTGGGGCGCGGGGACGAACACTGAAGCTTTCTTT.

The chain joins TRBV6-6 to TRBJ2-7; perhaps TRBD1 as D (6 bases). The V gene lost 5 bases and the J gene lost 2 bases, with 13 bases spanning the gap. The CDR3 runs 14 residues. The germline V gene encodes CDR1 MNHNY and CDR2 SVGAGI (reference sequence). The CDR3 loop is CASSPGVGTYEQYF. CDR3 DNA: TGTGCCAGCAGTCCAGGGGTGGGGACCTACGAGCAGTACTTC.